These T cell receptor beta chains were read from a single sample in a study of T-cell reconstitution after alpha-beta-depleted transplantation in children. TCRdb ran MiXCR on the PCR reads and lists one entry per CDR3 protein. In the table there are about a million distinct CDR3 sequences, roughly 29% of which are singletons. The starting material was PBMCs, mostly from graft donor cells, obtained 360 days after TCRalphabeta/CD19-depleted stem cell transplant. The receptors derive from a boy in the first two years of life who had a stem cell transplant for SCID, so the T cells may come from the graft donor. Each CDR3 is given with its conserved first and last residue.

j_gene: TRBJ1-3
v_gene: TRBV20-1
CDR3aa: CSAESRDTGNTIYF

j_gene: TRBJ2-7
v_gene: TRBV15
CDR3aa: CATSLQGQGPYEQYF

j_gene: TRBJ2-3
v_gene: TRBV9
CDR3aa: CASSVTGLPEDTQYF

j_gene: TRBJ2-1
v_gene: TRBV7-8
CDR3aa: CASSARTGRYDEQFF

j_gene: TRBJ2-7
v_gene: TRBV6-4
CDR3aa: CASSAGGTHSYEQYF

j_gene: TRBJ1-1
v_gene: TRBV15
CDR3aa: CATGEGGTEAFF

j_gene: TRBJ2-2
v_gene: TRBV20-1
CDR3aa: CSARPGGPDTGELFF

j_gene: TRBJ1-5
v_gene: TRBV6-1
CDR3aa: CASSKANSPNQPQHF

j_gene: TRBJ2-7
v_gene: TRBV7-2
CDR3aa: CASSLVFDIRSYEQYF

j_gene: TRBJ1-2
v_gene: TRBV5-4
CDR3aa: CASSPAGRNYGYTF

j_gene: TRBJ2-7
v_gene: TRBV7-2
CDR3aa: CASSSLDRAVQYF

j_gene: TRBJ2-1
v_gene: TRBV6-1
CDR3aa: CASGLAGGPYNEQFF

j_gene: TRBJ2-1
v_gene: TRBV29-1
CDR3aa: CSFRGQGIDEQFF

j_gene: TRBJ2-3
v_gene: TRBV7-9
CDR3aa: CASSPEGTTSTDTQYF

j_gene: TRBJ1-5
v_gene: TRBV5-1
CDR3aa: CASSLDPGGTQPQHF

j_gene: TRBJ1-4
v_gene: TRBV4-1
CDR3aa: CASKASTNEKLFF